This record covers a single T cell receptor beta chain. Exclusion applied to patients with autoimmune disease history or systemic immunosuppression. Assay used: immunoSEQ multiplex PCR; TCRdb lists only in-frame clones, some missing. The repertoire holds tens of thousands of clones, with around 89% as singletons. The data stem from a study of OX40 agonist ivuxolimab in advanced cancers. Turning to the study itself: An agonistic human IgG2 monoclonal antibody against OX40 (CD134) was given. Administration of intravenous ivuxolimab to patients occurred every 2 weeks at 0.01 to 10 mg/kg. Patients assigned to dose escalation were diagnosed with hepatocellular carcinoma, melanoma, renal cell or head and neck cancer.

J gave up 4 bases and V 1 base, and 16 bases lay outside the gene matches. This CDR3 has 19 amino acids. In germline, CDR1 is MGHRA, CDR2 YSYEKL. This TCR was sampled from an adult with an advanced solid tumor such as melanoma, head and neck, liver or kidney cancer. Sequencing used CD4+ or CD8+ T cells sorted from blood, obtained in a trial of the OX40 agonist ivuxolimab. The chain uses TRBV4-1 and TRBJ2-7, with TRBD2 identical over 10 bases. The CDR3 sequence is CASSQGISPSSGSRYEQYF. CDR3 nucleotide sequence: TGCGCCAGCAGCCAAGGGATCTCACCTTCTAGCGGGAGTAGGTACGAGCAGTACTTC.